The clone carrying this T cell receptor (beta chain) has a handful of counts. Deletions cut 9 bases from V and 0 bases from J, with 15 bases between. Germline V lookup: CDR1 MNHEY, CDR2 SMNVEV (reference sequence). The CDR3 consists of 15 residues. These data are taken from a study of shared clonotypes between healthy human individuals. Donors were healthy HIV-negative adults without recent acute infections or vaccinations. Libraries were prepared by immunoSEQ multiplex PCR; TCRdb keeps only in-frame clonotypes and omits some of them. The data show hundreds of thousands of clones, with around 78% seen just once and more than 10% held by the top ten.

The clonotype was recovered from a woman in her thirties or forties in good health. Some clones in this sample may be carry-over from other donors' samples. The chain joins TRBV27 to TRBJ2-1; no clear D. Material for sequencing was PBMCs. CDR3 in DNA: TGTGCCAGAGCCGGTCGGTGGCTCTCCTACAATGAGCAGTTCTTC. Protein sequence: CARAGRWLSYNEQFF.